These T cell receptor beta chains were read from a single sample in a study of blood T cell repertoires in COVID-19. Produced via immunoSEQ multiplex PCR; TCRdb's table is partial and in-frame only. The sample shows about 170,000 clones, approximately 86% of them seen only once. Input material: peripheral blood. These receptors were taken from a woman between 40 and 55 years old with COVID-19, enrolled during active disease. Each CDR3 is given with its conserved first and last residue. A D gene is named only where the DNA matches it firmly. Size tells how often a clone was seen (once, few, many) or the class of an expanded clone, and some rows leave it out.

v_gene	j_gene	abundance	d_gene	CDR3aa	CDR3nt
TRBV2	TRBJ2-3	.	.	CASSEIPTSGSTDTQYF	TGTGCCAGCAGTGAAATCCCTACTAGTGGGAGCACAGATACGCAGTATTTT
TRBV5-1	TRBJ2-3	.	.	CASCPQGKTTDTQYF	TGCGCCAGCTGCCCCCAGGGCAAGACCACAGATACGCAGTATTTT
TRBV19	TRBJ1-2	few	TRBD1	CATLTGETSGGYTF	TGTGCCACCCTGACAGGGGAGACGTCGGGTGGCTACACCTTC
TRBV18	TRBJ1-2	.	TRBD1	CASSHGQGEYGYTF	TGTGCCAGCTCACACGGACAGGGGGAGTATGGCTACACCTTC
TRBV7-9	TRBJ1-2	many	TRBD1	CASSPSRGLQGFHGYTF	TGTGCCAGCAGCCCTAGTAGGGGGTTACAGGGGTTCCATGGCTACACCTTC
TRBV5-6	TRBJ2-2	.	.	CASSTLLGTNTGELFF	TGTGCCAGCAGCACTCTACTCGGGACTAACACCGGGGAGCTGTTTTTT
TRBV27	TRBJ2-1	.	TRBD2	CASSLFVAGVYNEQFF	TGTGCCAGCAGTCTATTTGTAGCGGGAGTTTACAATGAGCAGTTCTTC
TRBV29-1	TRBJ2-1	.	.	CSVEDWGGGQGGNEQFF	TGCAGCGTTGAAGATTGGGGGGGAGGACAGGGAGGCAATGAGCAGTTCTTC
TRBV7-2	TRBJ2-2	.	TRBD2	CASSSIAGAGNGELFF	TGTGCCAGCAGCTCAATAGCGGGGGCCGGGAACGGGGAGCTGTTTTTT
TRBV9	TRBJ2-6	.	.	CASSVSGSGANVLTF	TGTGCCAGCAGCGTTTCGGGGTCTGGGGCCAACGTCCTGACTTTC
TRBV30	TRBJ2-1	.	TRBD2	CAWSGMSGTSGRAYNEQFF	TGTGCCTGGAGTGGAATGTCCGGGACTAGCGGGAGGGCCTACAATGAGCAGTTCTTC
TRBV3-1/TRBV3-2	TRBJ2-1	.	TRBD2	CASSQGTSGFDEQFF	TGTGCCAGCAGCCAAGGGACTAGCGGGTTCGATGAGCAGTTCTTC
TRBV27	TRBJ1-5	.	TRBD1	CASSLTGLNQPQHF	TGTGCCAGCAGTTTGACAGGGTTAAATCAGCCCCAGCATTTT
TRBV5-5	TRBJ2-3	.	.	CARGRVSTDTQYF	TGTGCCAGGGGCAGGGTATCCACAGATACGCAGTATTTT
TRBV5-1	TRBJ1-1	.	TRBD1	CASSLRDRGTEAFF	TGCGCCAGCAGCTTGCGGGACAGGGGCACTGAAGCTTTCTTT
TRBV28	TRBJ1-3	.	.	CASSPPGRAGNTIYF	TGTGCCAGCAGCCCCCCCGGGAGGGCTGGAAACACCATATATTTT
TRBV10-1	TRBJ1-6	.	.	CASSRTANNSPLHF	TGCGCCAGCAGCCGGACAGCGAATAATTCACCCCTCCACTTT
TRBV27	TRBJ2-2	.	TRBD2	CASSLSNGLAGDTGELFF	TGTGCCAGCAGTTTATCGAACGGACTAGCGGGAGACACCGGGGAGCTGTTTTTT
TRBV19	TRBJ2-5	.	.	CASSNAGWETQYF	TGTGCCAGTAGTAATGCCGGGTGGGAGACCCAGTACTTC
TRBV20-1	TRBJ1-1	few	.	CSASFPEAFF	TGCAGTGCCTCTTTCCCTGAAGCTTTCTTT
TRBV4-2	TRBJ2-3	few	TRBD2	CASSQDPLAGTSTDTQYF	TGTGCCAGCAGCCAAGATCCACTAGCGGGGACTAGCACAGATACGCAGTATTTT
TRBV5-4	TRBJ1-1	.	.	CASSIGGTEAFF	TGTGCCAGCAGTATCGGGGGCACTGAAGCTTTCTTT
TRBV30	TRBJ2-3	.	.	CAWSPTSRPTDTQYF	TGTGCCTGGAGTCCAACATCGAGGCCCACAGATACGCAGTATTTT
TRBV30	TRBJ1-4	.	.	CAWSPLSTNEKLFF	TGTGCCTGGAGTCCTCTATCAACTAATGAAAAACTGTTTTTT
TRBV30	TRBJ2-7	.	TRBD2	CAWSVSSGSYEQYF	TGTGCCTGGAGTGTTTCTAGCGGCTCCTACGAGCAGTACTTC
TRBV30	TRBJ2-1	.	.	CAWDYSYNEQFF	TGTGCCTGGGACTATTCCTACAATGAGCAGTTCTTC
TRBV5-1	TRBJ1-3	.	.	CASSLESSGNTIYF	TGCGCCAGCAGCTTGGAGAGCTCTGGAAACACCATATATTTT
TRBV9	TRBJ2-3	.	TRBD2	CASSLSGRFTDTQYF	TGTGCCAGCAGCCTTAGCGGGAGGTTTACAGATACGCAGTATTTT
TRBV15	TRBJ2-2	few	TRBD2	CATSRELAGAGELFF	TGTGCCACCAGCAGAGAACTAGCGGGAGCCGGGGAGCTGTTTTTT
TRBV7-8	TRBJ1-5	.	TRBD1	CASSTRDRSNQPQHF	TGTGCCAGCAGCACCCGGGACAGGAGCAATCAGCCCCAGCATTTT
TRBV6-5	TRBJ2-1	.	.	CASSYSNGGVGNEQFF	TGTGCCAGCAGTTACTCGAACGGGGGAGTAGGTAATGAGCAGTTCTTC
TRBV2	TRBJ2-3	many	.	CASSEGTPDTQYF	TGTGCCAGCAGTGAAGGGACACCAGATACGCAGTATTTT
TRBV6-1	TRBJ1-3	once	.	CASRPDWGLGNTIYF	TGTGCCAGCAGGCCTGACTGGGGGCTCGGAAACACCATATATTTT
TRBV4-1	TRBJ2-2	.	.	CASSHIRGGSRGTGELFF	TGCGCCAGCAGCCACATCAGGGGCGGGAGTCGCGGCACCGGGGAGCTGTTTTTT
TRBV9	TRBJ2-2	few	.	CASSVVGSTGELFF	TGTGCCAGCAGCGTAGTTGGGAGCACCGGGGAGCTGTTTTTT
TRBV19	TRBJ1-1	.	.	CASSMGTQSLPAFF	TGTGCCAGTAGTATGGGGACTCAAAGCTTGCCAGCTTTCTTT
TRBV27	TRBJ1-6	.	TRBD1	CASSIRQGASSSYNSPLHF	TGTGCCAGCAGTATAAGACAGGGGGCGTCGAGCTCCTATAATTCACCCCTCCACTTT
TRBV27	TRBJ2-3	.	.	CASSLATPLTDTQYF	TGTGCCAGCAGTTTGGCCACCCCGCTCACAGATACGCAGTATTTT
TRBV11-2	TRBJ1-1	.	.	CASSLDSQGWESTEAFF	TGTGCCAGCAGCTTAGATTCACAGGGATGGGAAAGCACTGAAGCTTTCTTT
TRBV7-2	TRBJ2-7	.	TRBD1	CASSPETGGTYEQYF	TGTGCCAGCAGCCCAGAGACAGGGGGGACCTACGAGCAGTACTTC
TRBV6-5	TRBJ2-3	few	TRBD2	CASRTSTGGRTQYF	TGTGCCAGCCGTACCTCAACGGGGGGACGGACGCAGTATTTT
TRBV19	TRBJ1-5	.	.	CASDPRGISGHQPQHF	TGTGCCAGTGACCCTCGGGGAATAAGCGGGCATCAGCCCCAGCATTTT
TRBV5-4	TRBJ2-3	.	.	CASSFVAGPRDTQYF	TGTGCCAGCAGCTTTGTCGCGGGTCCTAGAGATACGCAGTATTTT
TRBV29-1	TRBJ1-2	many	TRBD1	CSVEPMGQTYYGYTF	TGCAGCGTTGAACCAATGGGACAGACCTACTATGGCTACACCTTC
TRBV4-2	TRBJ2-7	.	TRBD1	CASSQIMAGGFFPIPYEQYF	TGTGCCAGCAGCCAAATCATGGCAGGGGGCTTTTTCCCCATCCCCTACGAGCAGTACTTC
TRBV6-2/TRBV6-3	TRBJ2-5	.	TRBD2	CASSTGSGGQETQYF	TGTGCCAGCAGCACGGGTAGCGGGGGGCAAGAGACCCAGTACTTC
TRBV7-6	TRBJ1-1	.	TRBD1	CASSLGGTGANTEAFF	TGTGCCAGCAGCTTAGGGGGGACAGGGGCGAACACTGAAGCTTTCTTT
TRBV5-5	TRBJ2-1	.	.	CASSLSGVYNEQFF	TGTGCCAGCAGCTTGTCGGGGGTCTACAATGAGCAGTTCTTC
TRBV7-9	TRBJ1-4	.	.	CASSGRGTANEKLFF	TGTGCCAGCAGCGGCCGGGGGACGGCTAATGAAAAACTGTTTTTT
TRBV7-9	TRBJ1-2	.	TRBD1	CASSLDRGRGGYTF	TGTGCCAGCAGCTTGGACAGGGGGCGCGGTGGCTACACCTTC
TRBV7-9	TRBJ2-1	.	.	CASSSGGVMPEQFF	TGTGCCAGCAGCTCAGGAGGAGTGATGCCCGAGCAGTTCTTC
TRBV27	TRBJ1-1	.	TRBD1	CASRPAGTGARRSTEAFF	TGTGCCAGCAGGCCGGCCGGGACAGGGGCTAGAAGAAGCACTGAAGCTTTCTTT
TRBV15	TRBJ1-1	.	.	CATSRDQSLNTEAFF	TGTGCCACCAGCAGAGACCAGTCGCTGAACACTGAAGCTTTCTTT
TRBV4-1	TRBJ2-7	.	.	CASSRTRGLPYEQYF	TGCGCCAGCAGTCGCACCAGGGGCCTCCCCTACGAGCAGTACTTC
TRBV6-5	TRBJ1-1	.	.	CASRLRGGSTEAFF	TGTGCCAGCAGGCTCAGGGGTGGTAGCACTGAAGCTTTCTTT
TRBV19	TRBJ1-5	.	.	CASSIGGARNQPQHF	TGTGCCAGTAGTATAGGCGGGGCGCGCAATCAGCCCCAGCATTTT
TRBV11-2	TRBJ2-4	.	TRBD1	CASSLGTGGSIQYF	TGTGCCAGCAGCTTAGGGACAGGGGGCAGCATTCAGTACTTC